The 16 T cell receptor beta chains reported below all come from one sample, sequenced in a study of blood T cell repertoires in COVID-19. Some clones are missing from TCRdb's copy, which holds only in-frame ones; the method was immunoSEQ multiplex PCR. This sample carries 200,000 to 250,000 clones, around 82% of them seen once, and the ten largest clones take roughly 4.9%. The specimen sequenced was peripheral blood. The receptors come from a woman older than 75 with active or convalescent COVID-19.

The J gene is TRBJ1-5, the V gene TRBV19; possible D gene TRBD1, 5 bases. This CDR3 is 14 amino acids long. Germline V lookup: CDR1 LNHDA, CDR2 SQIVND (reference sequence). V was clipped by 7 bases and J by 3 bases, with 13 bases between them. The chain's CDR3 is CASTNTGTNQPQHF. The CDR3 DNA reads TGTGCCAGTACCAACACAGGAACCAATCAGCCCCAGCATTTT.

The chain carries TRBV29-1 and TRBJ2-1; tentatively, D is TRBD2 (6 bases). From germline, CDR1 is SQVTM and CDR2 ANQGSEA. The CDR3 runs 14 residues. Trimming left V 4 bases short and J 3 bases short, with 13 bases between. The chain's CDR3 is CSVVGGVLYNEQFF. The DNA for the CDR3 is TGCAGCGTTGTTGGCGGGGTTCTCTACAATGAGCAGTTCTTC.

The chain links TRBV3-1 (or the pseudogene TRBV3-2) to TRBJ2-7, with 12 nucleotides matching TRBD2. The germline CDR1 and CDR2 sequences are LGHDT and YNNKEL (reference sequence). The CDR3 totals 17 residues. Trimming at V came to 3 bases and at J to 2 bases, leaving 8 bases not matched to a gene. For the CDR3, the DNA is TGTGCCAGCAGCCACCCCGTAGGACTAGCGGGAACCTACGAGCAGTACTTC. Encoded protein: CASSHPVGLAGTYEQYF.

J is TRBJ2-6 and V is TRBV5-4, with D hard to call. This CDR3 has 14 amino acids. CDR1 and CDR2 from the germline V gene are SGHNT and YYREEE (reference sequence). Between the trimmed V and J ends, which lost 4 bases and 1 base, there was a span of 6 bases. In nucleotides, the CDR3 is TGTGCCAGCAGCCTAGAGTCTGGGGCCAACGTCCTGACTTTC. Its translation is CASSLESGANVLTF.

The chain is built from TRBV9 and TRBJ1-5; a possible D gene is TRBD1 (6 bases). Trimming cost V 4 bases and J 7 bases, with 18 bases left between them. Germline assignment: CDR1 SGDLS and CDR2 YYNGEE. The CDR3 totals 15 residues. In DNA form, the CDR3 reads TGTGCCAGCAGCTCAGAGAAGGGGGTAGGGCAGCCCCAGCATTTT. Its translation: CASSSEKGVGQPQHF.

The chain joins TRBV7-2 to TRBJ2-5; 7 nucleotides agree with TRBD2. CDR3 length: 13 residues. V was pared by 8 bases and J by 4 bases, with 7 bases of the junction left unmatched. Germline CDR1 and CDR2: SGHTA and FQGNSA. CDR3 residues: CASGSSSGETQYF. CDR3 sequence (DNA): TGTGCCAGCGGTTCTTCTAGCGGAGAGACCCAGTACTTC.

This clone was counted only a few times. The chain links TRBV6-5 to TRBJ1-2, with TRBD1 matching over 7 bases. This CDR3 has 14 amino acids. Germline V gene lookup returns CDR1 MNHEY and CDR2 SVGAGI. V trimming: 9 bases; J trimming: 6 bases; junction bases outside the gene matches: 13. CDR3 coding DNA: TGTGCCAGTTTTCCCCCGAGACAGGGTGATGGCTACACCTTC. Translation: CASFPPRQGDGYTF.

This chain uses TRBV18 with TRBJ2-2, with D perhaps matching TRBD2 (6 bases). This CDR3 spans 16 amino acids. V was clipped by 3 bases and J by 0 bases, with 11 bases between them. Germline lookup yields CDR1 KGHSH and CDR2 LQKENI. CDR3 nucleotide sequence: TGTGCCAGCTCACCCGGCGGGAAGACGAACACCGGGGAGCTGTTTTTT. This encodes CASSPGGKTNTGELFF. The full variable domain, in which reference TRBV18 and TRBJ2-2 provide the parts outside the CDR3, is NAGVMQNPRHLVRRRGQEARLRCSPMKGHSHVYWYRQLPEEGLKFMVYLQKENIIDESGMPKERFSAEFPKEGPSILRIQQVVRGDSAAYFCASSPGGKTNTGELFFGEGSRLTVL.

In this sample, this clone turned up a few times. The chain is built from TRBV7-9 and TRBJ2-2; D is perhaps TRBD2 (6 bases). The CDR3 is 15 amino acids. The V gene's germline CDR1 is SEHNR and CDR2 FQNEAQ (reference sequence). V was pared by 0 bases and J by 2 bases, with 7 bases between. The CDR3 spells CASSLAEGNTGELFF. The CDR3 bases are TGTGCCAGCAGCTTAGCGGAGGGTAACACCGGGGAGCTGTTTTTT.

This clone was seen more than once but under ten times. The chain couples TRBV27 to TRBJ2-2; 8 bases align to TRBD2. From germline, CDR1 is MNHEY and CDR2 SMNVEV (reference sequence). This CDR3 has 15 residues. J was trimmed by 1 base and V by 2 bases; bases with no gene match: 0. The CDR3 bases are TGTGCCAGCAGTTTACTAGCGGGGAACACCGGGGAGCTGTTTTTT. It codes for CASSLLAGNTGELFF.

The chain combines TRBV11-2 with TRBJ1-6; D is possibly TRBD1 (6 bases). Germline lookup yields CDR1 SGHAT and CDR2 FQNNGV. The CDR3 is 15 residues long. Trimming removed 6 bases from V and 7 bases from J, with 16 bases in between. DNA of the CDR3: TGTGCCAGCAGTCAAGCGGGGGCGCCGAATTCACCCCTCCACTTT. It codes for CASSQAGAPNSPLHF. The complete variable domain, with remaining parts taken from reference TRBV11-2 and TRBJ1-6, reads EAGVAQSPRYKIIEKRQSVAFWCNPISGHATLYWYQQILGQGPKLLIQFQNNGVVDDSQLPKDRFSAERLKGVDSTLKIQPAKLEDSAVYLCASSQAGAPNSPLHFGNGTRLTVT.

The sample holds a few counts of this clone. The V gene is TRBV29-1, the J gene TRBJ1-1, with TRBD1 as a possible D gene (6 bases). Trimming took 5 bases from V and 5 from J, leaving 15 bases between them. Germline loops: CDR1 SQVTM, CDR2 ANQGSEA. This CDR3 contains 13 residues. Here the CDR3 DNA reads TGCAGCGTTAGACAGGTCCCGGGGACTGAAGCTTTCTTT. It yields the protein CSVRQVPGTEAFF.

The chain carries TRBV9 and TRBJ1-1; 8 bases are shared with TRBD1. The CDR3 loop spans 13 amino acids. J was trimmed by 5 bases and V by 7 bases; bases with no gene match: 7. Germline values: CDR1 SGDLS, CDR2 YYNGEE. The CDR3 region is CASGAGGRTEAFF. DNA of the CDR3: TGTGCCAGCGGGGCAGGGGGCAGGACTGAAGCTTTCTTT.

The chain has TRBV5-4 and TRBJ2-1; TRBD2 matches at 7 bases. From germline, CDR1 is SGHNT and CDR2 YYREEE (reference sequence). The CDR3 sequence is 17 residues long. J lost 2 bases, V lost 2 bases, and 10 bases had no gene match. In DNA form, the CDR3 reads TGTGCCAGCAGCTTTGGGAGTAGCGGGCTAACCTACAATGAGCAGTTCTTC. Protein: CASSFGSSGLTYNEQFF.

In its sample, this clone was seen a few times. The chain is built from TRBV5-4 and TRBJ2-5; the match to TRBD2 covers 9 bases. The CDR3 spans 15 residues. The trim removed 5 bases at V and 2 bases at J, leaving 7 bases unmatched. From germline, CDR1 is SGHNT and CDR2 YYREEE (reference sequence). CDR3: CASSVSSGSQETQYF. The CDR3 DNA reads TGTGCCAGCAGTGTTAGTAGCGGGAGTCAAGAGACCCAGTACTTC.

V gene TRBV4-2 combines with J gene TRBJ2-2; 7 positions match TRBD1. Unmatched junction bases numbered 10, after V lost 0 bases and J lost 6 bases. The CDR3 is 17 amino acids. CDR1 and CDR2 from the germline V gene are LGHNA and YNFKEQ. CDR3 in DNA: TGTGCCAGCAGCCAAGAGGTATTCAGGGGGTTCCCCGGGGAGCTGTTTTTT. It encodes CASSQEVFRGFPGELFF.